Listed below are T cell receptor beta chains from one sample, sequenced in a study of T cells after yellow fever vaccination. Using its own MiXCR run on the 5' RACE reads, TCRdb lists one record per CDR3 protein. The sample yields some 400,000 distinct CDR3 sequences, 6.2% seen once. Sequencing used PBMCs, obtained 5 days after the yellow fever booster vaccination. These receptors originate from a man aged 25 to 45 who received the YFV17D yellow fever vaccine. The conserved cysteine and the conserved F or W are not part of the CDR3 here. Size tells how often a clone was seen (once, few, many) or the class of an expanded clone, and some rows leave it out.

size	length	V	J	CDR3
-	11	TRBV29-1	TRBJ2-1	STRTSGSLVWF
-	13	TRBV20-1	TRBJ2-3	SASGLAGVIYTQY
-	13	TRBV7-9	TRBJ2-6	ASSYRDRRANVLT
many	9	TRBV12-3/TRBV12-4	TRBJ2-7	ASSKSYEQY
-	12	TRBV6-1	TRBJ2-1	ASRDLASYNEQF
many	15	TRBV7-8	TRBJ2-2	ASSLTGGSRPTGELF
few	14	TRBV6-2/TRBV6-3	TRBJ2-2	ASSYSQSSNTGELF
-	12	TRBV6-5	TRBJ2-7	ASTTRGSSYEQY
many	14	TRBV5-1	TRBJ2-5	ASTVLDGGGQETQY
many	11	TRBV7-9	TRBJ2-7	ASTNGLNYEQY
many	14	TRBV7-8	TRBJ2-7	ASSLKIGGTPYEQY
few	13	TRBV2	TRBJ2-4	ASILDIIAKNIQY
few	13	TRBV7-8	TRBJ1-5	ASSLGPISNQPQH
-	13	TRBV7-2	TRBJ2-5	ASSLNRPGSETQY
-	9	TRBV7-2	TRBJ1-1	ASSQGGRPF
-	12	TRBV18	TRBJ1-1	ASSPLRDGTEAF
many	11	TRBV7-2	TRBJ2-5	ASSLGSGETQY
-	11	TRBV4-3	TRBJ2-5	ASSQEGEETQY
-	10	TRBV7-9	TRBJ2-2	ASSYLSGELF
-	12	TRBV18	TRBJ2-5	ASSLGLNVETQY
many	12	TRBV9	TRBJ2-7	ASSVGGDTYEQY
few	14	TRBV7-2	TRBJ2-7	ASSLPGLAGAREQY
-	16	TRBV19	TRBJ2-2	ASIRAGTSRFSSGELF
many	12	TRBV7-2	TRBJ2-5	ASSLGTQSETQY
few	14	TRBV3-1	TRBJ1-4	ASSQGPGPTNEKLF
few	12	TRBV15	TRBJ2-1	ATSRTRQNNEQF
few	9	TRBV11-2	TRBJ2-7	ASSPVRQQY
-	13	TRBV5-1	TRBJ2-5	ASRVEGDIGETQY
few	9	TRBV20-1	TRBJ2-7	SALKKYEQY
many	13	TRBV28	TRBJ2-1	ASTVPGTAYNEQF
many	13	TRBV7-2	TRBJ2-1	ASSLLANNHNEQF
-	14	TRBV7-9	TRBJ2-7	ASSSGTSENYYEQY
-	12	TRBV7-9	TRBJ2-5	ASSLTGGWETQY
-	12	TRBV12-3/TRBV12-4	TRBJ1-2	ASSQGLFNYGYT
few	12	TRBV11-2	TRBJ2-3	ASSLSMKTDTQY
few	12	TRBV5-1	TRBJ2-7	ARVDRDRVYEQY
many	11	TRBV6-2/TRBV6-3	TRBJ2-3	ASRLPGTDTQY
many	13	TRBV5-6	TRBJ2-7	ASSGRLAGGSEQY
-	12	TRBV6-1	TRBJ2-3	ASTRPSGRAAQY
few	11	TRBV12-3/TRBV12-4	TRBJ2-5	ASSFDFQETQY
many	10	TRBV24-1	TRBJ1-1	ATREAQGVTF
-	12	TRBV7-9	TRBJ2-2	ASTLYGDTGELF
-	10	TRBV10-3	TRBJ2-2	AISGTTGELF
few	12	TRBV27	TRBJ2-7	ASSLRDRFYEQY
many	11	TRBV12-3/TRBV12-4	TRBJ2-6	ASTRTGANVLT
-	17	TRBV7-9	TRBJ1-2	ASSLGGGWGQFTNYGYT